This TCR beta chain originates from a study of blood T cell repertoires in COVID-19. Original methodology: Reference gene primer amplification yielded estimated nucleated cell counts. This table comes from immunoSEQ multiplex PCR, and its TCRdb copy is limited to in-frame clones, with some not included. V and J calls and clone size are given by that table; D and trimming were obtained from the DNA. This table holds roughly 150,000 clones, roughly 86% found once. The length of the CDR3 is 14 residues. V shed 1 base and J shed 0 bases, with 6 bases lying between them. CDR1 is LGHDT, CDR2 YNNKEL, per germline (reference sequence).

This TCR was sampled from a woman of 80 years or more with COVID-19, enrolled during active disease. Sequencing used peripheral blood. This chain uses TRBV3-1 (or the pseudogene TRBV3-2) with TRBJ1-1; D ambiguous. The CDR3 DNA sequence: TGTGCCAGCAGCCAAGTATCCTTGAACACTGAAGCTTTCTTT. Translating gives CASSQVSLNTEAFF.